These 2 T cell receptor beta chains were sequenced from one sample in a study of blood T cell repertoires in COVID-19. Some clones are missing from TCRdb's copy, which holds only in-frame ones; the method was immunoSEQ multiplex PCR. The table records 55,000 to 75,000 clones, roughly 84% of them present only once. Specimen: peripheral blood. These receptors were taken from a man at least 80 years old with COVID-19, enrolled during active disease.

This chain uses TRBV11-2 with TRBJ2-3; TRBD1 matches at 8 bases. V shed 5 bases, J shed 0 bases, and the junction held 4 bases outside the gene matches. The CDR3 loop spans 15 amino acids. The germline CDR1 and CDR2 sequences are SGHAT and FQNNGV. CDR3 region: CASSRDRKSTDTQYF. The CDR3 DNA sequence: TGTGCCAGCAGCCGGGACAGGAAGAGCACAGATACGCAGTATTTT. The full variable domain, its missing parts supplied by reference TRBV11-2 and TRBJ2-3, is EAGVAQSPRYKIIEKRQSVAFWCNPISGHATLYWYQQILGQGPKLLIQFQNNGVVDDSQLPKDRFSAERLKGVDSTLKIQPAKLEDSAVYLCASSRDRKSTDTQYFGPGTRLTVL.

The chain carries TRBV7-9 and TRBJ2-3; 7 bases line up with TRBD2. This CDR3 has 15 amino acids. Germline CDR1 and CDR2: SEHNR and FQNEAQ (reference sequence). V shed 3 bases and J 1 base; nucleotides not matched to a gene: 4. CDR3 loop: CASSFGTTGTDTQYF. The CDR3 DNA reads TGTGCCAGCAGCTTCGGGACTACAGGCACAGATACGCAGTATTTT.